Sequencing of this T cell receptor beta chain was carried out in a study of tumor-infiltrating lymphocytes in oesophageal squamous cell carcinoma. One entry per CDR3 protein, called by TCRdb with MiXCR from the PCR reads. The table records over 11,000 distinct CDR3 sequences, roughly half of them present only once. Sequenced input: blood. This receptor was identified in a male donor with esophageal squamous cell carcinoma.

The CDR3 sequence: CASSKERLGYTEAFF. In DNA, the CDR3 is TGTGCCAGCAGCAAAGAGCGCCTCGGGTACACTGAAGCTTTCTTT. The chain joins TRBV7-9 to TRBJ1-1, with no clear D. V was pared by 5 bases and J by 3 bases, with 16 bases between. The CDR3 length is 15 residues. Germline V CDR1 and CDR2: SEHNR, FQNEAQ (reference sequence).